Shown below are 4 T cell receptor beta chains from a single sample sequenced in a study of CD8+ T cells in alopecia areata. RNA, once extracted, was reverse transcribed into cDNA for use as the sequencing template. TCRdb keeps only in-frame clones here, not all; method: immunoSEQ multiplex PCR. The repertoire has about 150,000 clones, under 60% of them found once; the top ten carry 19%. Specimen: CD8+ T cells sorted from blood, collected at week 0. These receptors came from a human donor with alopecia areata.

The gene calls are TRBV4-3 and TRBJ1-2, with D possibly matching TRBD1 (6 bases). From germline, CDR1 is LGHNA and CDR2 YSLEER. CDR3 length equals 17 residues. Trimming took 3 bases from V and 0 from J, leaving 17 bases between them. The CDR3 is CASSHLIWDTANYGYTF. Here the CDR3 DNA reads TGCGCCAGCAGCCATCTCATCTGGGACACCGCTAACTATGGCTACACCTTC.

This clone was observed a few times. The J gene is TRBJ2-7, the V gene TRBV12-5; D is undetermined. The CDR3 sequence is 12 residues long. Trimming shortened V by 4 bases and J by 3 bases, and 7 bases separated the two germline ends. CDR1 and CDR2 (germline): LGHNT, FRNRAP. The CDR3 loop reads CASGYSNYEQYF. The CDR3 DNA follows: TGTGCTAGTGGTTACAGCAACTACGAGCAGTACTTC.

The rearrangement joins TRBV19 to TRBJ1-2; D is perhaps TRBD1 (6 bases). Trimming shortened V by 6 bases and J by 6 bases, and 14 bases separated the two germline ends. Germline values: CDR1 LNHDA, CDR2 SQIVND (reference sequence). This CDR3 has 13 amino acids. CDR3 sequence: CASRESRTDGYTF. The DNA for the CDR3 is TGTGCCAGTAGGGAAAGCCGGACAGATGGCTACACCTTC.

The chain uses TRBV7-8 and TRBJ2-5; 8 nucleotides line up with TRBD2. V was pared by 5 bases and J by 1 base, with 3 bases of the junction left unmatched. This CDR3 is 14 amino acids long. CDR1 is SGHVS and CDR2 is FQNEAQ in the germline V gene. CDR3 protein: CASSPGGGQETQYF. CDR3 DNA sequence: TGTGCCAGCAGCCCGGGGGGGGGCCAAGAGACCCAGTACTTC.